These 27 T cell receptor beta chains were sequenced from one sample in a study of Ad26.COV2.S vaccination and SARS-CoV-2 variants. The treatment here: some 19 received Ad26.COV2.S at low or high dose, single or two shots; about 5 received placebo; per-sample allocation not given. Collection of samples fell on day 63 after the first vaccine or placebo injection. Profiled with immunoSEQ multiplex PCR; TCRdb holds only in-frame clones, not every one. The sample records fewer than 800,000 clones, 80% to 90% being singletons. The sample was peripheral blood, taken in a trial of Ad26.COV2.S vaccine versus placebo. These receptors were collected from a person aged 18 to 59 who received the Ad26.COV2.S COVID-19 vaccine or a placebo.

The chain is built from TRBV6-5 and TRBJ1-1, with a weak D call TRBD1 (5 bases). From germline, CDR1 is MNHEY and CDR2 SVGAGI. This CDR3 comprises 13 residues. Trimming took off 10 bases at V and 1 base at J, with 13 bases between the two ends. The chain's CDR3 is CAIRQLSNTEAFF. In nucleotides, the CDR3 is TGTGCCATAAGACAGCTATCGAACACTGAAGCTTTCTTT.

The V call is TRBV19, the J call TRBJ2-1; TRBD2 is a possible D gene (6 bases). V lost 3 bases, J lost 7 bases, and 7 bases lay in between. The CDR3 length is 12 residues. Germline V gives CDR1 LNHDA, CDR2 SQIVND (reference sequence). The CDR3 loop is CASSIAGNEQFF. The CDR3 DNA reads TGTGCCAGTAGTATTGCGGGGAATGAGCAGTTCTTC.

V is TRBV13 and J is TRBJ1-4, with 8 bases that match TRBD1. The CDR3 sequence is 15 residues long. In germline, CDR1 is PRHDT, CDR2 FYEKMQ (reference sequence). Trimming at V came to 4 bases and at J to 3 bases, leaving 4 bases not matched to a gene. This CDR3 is CASSSTGAANEKLFF. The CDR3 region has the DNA TGTGCCAGCAGCTCGACAGGGGCTGCTAATGAAAAACTGTTTTTT.

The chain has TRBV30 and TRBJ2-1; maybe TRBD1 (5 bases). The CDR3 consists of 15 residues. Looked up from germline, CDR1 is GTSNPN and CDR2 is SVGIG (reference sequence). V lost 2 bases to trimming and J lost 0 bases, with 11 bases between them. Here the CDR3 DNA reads TGTGCCTGGAGTATACAGGTTAGCTCCTACAATGAGCAGTTCTTC. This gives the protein CAWSIQVSSYNEQFF. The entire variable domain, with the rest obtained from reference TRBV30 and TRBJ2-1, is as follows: SQTIHQWPATLVQPVGSPLSLECTVEGTSNPNLYWYRQAAGRGLQLLFYSVGIGQISSEVPQNLSASRPQDRQFILSSKKLLLSDSGFYLCAWSIQVSSYNEQFFGPGTRLTVL.

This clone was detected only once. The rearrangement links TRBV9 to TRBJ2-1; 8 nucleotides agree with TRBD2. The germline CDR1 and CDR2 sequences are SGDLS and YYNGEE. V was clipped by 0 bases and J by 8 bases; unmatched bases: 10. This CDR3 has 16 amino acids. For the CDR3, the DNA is TGTGCCAGCAGCGTAGAAGAGCGGGGGTCAGGCGATGAGCAGTTCTTC. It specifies CASSVEERGSGDEQFF.

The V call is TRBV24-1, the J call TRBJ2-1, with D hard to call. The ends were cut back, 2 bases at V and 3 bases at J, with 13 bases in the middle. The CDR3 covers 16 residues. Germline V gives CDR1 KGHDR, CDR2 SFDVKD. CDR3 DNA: TGTGCCACCAGTGATTCCGCGACGGGCTACTACAATGAGCAGTTCTTC. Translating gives CATSDSATGYYNEQFF.

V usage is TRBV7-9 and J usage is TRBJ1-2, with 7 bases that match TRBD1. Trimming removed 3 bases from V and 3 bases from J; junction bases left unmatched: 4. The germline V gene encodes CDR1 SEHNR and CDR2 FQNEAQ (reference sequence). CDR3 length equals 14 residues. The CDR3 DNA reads TGTGCCAGCAGCTTGGGAGGGGGCGACTATGGCTACACCTTC. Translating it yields CASSLGGGDYGYTF.

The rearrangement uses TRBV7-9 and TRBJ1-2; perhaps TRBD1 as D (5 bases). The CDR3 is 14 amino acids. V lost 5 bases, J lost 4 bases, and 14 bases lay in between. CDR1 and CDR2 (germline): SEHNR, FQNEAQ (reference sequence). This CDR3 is CASSQQQAPYGYTF. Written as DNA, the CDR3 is TGTGCCAGCAGCCAACAACAGGCTCCCTATGGCTACACCTTC.

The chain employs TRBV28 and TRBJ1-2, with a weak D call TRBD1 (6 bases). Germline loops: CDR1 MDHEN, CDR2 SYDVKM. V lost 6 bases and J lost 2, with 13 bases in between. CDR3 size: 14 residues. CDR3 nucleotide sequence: TGTGCCAGCAGGATAGGGGGTGAGAACTATGGCTACACCTTC. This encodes CASRIGGENYGYTF.

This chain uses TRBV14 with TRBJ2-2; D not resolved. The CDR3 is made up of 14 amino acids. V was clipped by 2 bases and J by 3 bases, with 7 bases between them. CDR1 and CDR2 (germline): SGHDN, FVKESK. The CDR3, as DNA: TGTGCCAGCAGCCAACTACAGTACACCGGGGAGCTGTTTTTT. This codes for CASSQLQYTGELFF.

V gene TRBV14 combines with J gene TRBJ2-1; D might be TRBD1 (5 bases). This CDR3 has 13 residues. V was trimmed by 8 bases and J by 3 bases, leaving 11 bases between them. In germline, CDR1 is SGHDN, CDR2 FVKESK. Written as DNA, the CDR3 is TGTGCCAGCCAGGGATGGGGCTACAATGAGCAGTTCTTC. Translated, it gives CASQGWGYNEQFF.

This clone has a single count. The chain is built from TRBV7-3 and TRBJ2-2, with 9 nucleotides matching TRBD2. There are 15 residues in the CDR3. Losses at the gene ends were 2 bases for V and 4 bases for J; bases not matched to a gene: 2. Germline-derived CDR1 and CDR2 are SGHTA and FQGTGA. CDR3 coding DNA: TGTGCCAGCAGCTTACAACTAGCGGGCACCGGGGAGCTGTTTTTT. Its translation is CASSLQLAGTGELFF.

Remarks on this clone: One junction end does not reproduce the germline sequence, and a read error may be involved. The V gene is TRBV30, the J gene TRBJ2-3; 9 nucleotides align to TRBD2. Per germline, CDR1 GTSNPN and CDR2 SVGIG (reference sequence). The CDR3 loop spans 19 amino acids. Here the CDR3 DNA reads TGTGCCTGGTGTGTCTTATTGTCGGGGCGGGGGGGCCGGGCAGATACGCAGTATTTT. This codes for CAWCVLLSGRGGRADTQYF.

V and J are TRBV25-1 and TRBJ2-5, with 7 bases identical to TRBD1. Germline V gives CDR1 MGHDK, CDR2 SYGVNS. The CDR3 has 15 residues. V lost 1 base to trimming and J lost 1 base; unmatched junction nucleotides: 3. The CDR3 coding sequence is TGTGCCAGCAGTGAATTCAGGGACAGCCAAGAGACCCAGTACTTC. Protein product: CASSEFRDSQETQYF.

In DNA, the CDR3 is TGCGCCAGCAGCTTCTCCGGGAGAAACCAAGAGACCCAGTACTTC. Protein: CASSFSGRNQETQYF. The V and J genes are TRBV5-1 and TRBJ2-5; weak D call: TRBD2 (6 bases). In germline, CDR1 is SGHRS, CDR2 YFSETQ. Trimming cost V 2 bases and J 0 bases, with 11 bases left between them. The CDR3 runs to 15 residues.

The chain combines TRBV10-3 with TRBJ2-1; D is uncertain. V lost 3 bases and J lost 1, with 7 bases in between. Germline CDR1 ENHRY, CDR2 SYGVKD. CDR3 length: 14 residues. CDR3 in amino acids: CAISDTASYNEQFF. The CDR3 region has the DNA TGTGCCATCAGTGACACGGCGTCCTACAATGAGCAGTTCTTC.

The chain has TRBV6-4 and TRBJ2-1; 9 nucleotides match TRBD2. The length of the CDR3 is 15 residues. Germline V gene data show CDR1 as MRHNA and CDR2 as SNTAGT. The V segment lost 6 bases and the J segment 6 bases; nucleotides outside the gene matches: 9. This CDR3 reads CASSASGTHSNEQFF. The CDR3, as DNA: TGTGCCAGCAGCGCTAGCGGGACGCACTCCAATGAGCAGTTCTTC.

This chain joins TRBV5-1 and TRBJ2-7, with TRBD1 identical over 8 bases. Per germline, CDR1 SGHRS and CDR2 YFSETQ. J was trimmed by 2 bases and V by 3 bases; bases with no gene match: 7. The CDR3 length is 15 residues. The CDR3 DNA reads TGCGCCAGCAGCTACGATAGGGGACAGGCCTACGAGCAGTACTTC. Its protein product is CASSYDRGQAYEQYF.

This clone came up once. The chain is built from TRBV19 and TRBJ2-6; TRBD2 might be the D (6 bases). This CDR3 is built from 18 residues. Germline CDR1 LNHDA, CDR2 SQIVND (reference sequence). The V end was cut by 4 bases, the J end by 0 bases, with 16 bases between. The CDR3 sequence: CASSTTSSFGSGANVLTF. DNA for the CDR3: TGTGCCAGTAGTACCACTAGCTCTTTCGGCTCTGGGGCCAACGTCCTGACTTTC. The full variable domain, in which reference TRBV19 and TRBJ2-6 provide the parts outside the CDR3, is DGGITQSPKYLFRKEGQNVTLSCEQNLNHDAMYWYRQDPGQGLRLIYYSQIVNDFQKGDIAEGYSVSREKKESFPLTVTSAQKNPTAFYLCASSTTSSFGSGANVLTFGAGSRLTVL.

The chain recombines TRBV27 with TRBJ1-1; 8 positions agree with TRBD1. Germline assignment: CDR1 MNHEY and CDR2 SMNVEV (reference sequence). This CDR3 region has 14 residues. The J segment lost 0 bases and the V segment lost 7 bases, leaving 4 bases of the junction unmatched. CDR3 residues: CASKPTGVNTEAFF. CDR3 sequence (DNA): TGTGCCAGCAAACCGACAGGGGTGAACACTGAAGCTTTCTTT.

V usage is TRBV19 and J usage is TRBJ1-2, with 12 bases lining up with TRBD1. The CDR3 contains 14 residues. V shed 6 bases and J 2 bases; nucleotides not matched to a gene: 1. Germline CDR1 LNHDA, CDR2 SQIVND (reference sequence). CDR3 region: CASRGTGGNYGYTF. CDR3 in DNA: TGTGCCAGTAGGGGGACAGGGGGCAACTATGGCTACACCTTC.

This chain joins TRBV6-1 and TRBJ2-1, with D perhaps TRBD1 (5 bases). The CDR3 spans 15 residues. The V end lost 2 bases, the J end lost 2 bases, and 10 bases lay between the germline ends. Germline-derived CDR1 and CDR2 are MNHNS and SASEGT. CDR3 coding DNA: TGTGCCAGCAGTGAATGGGGCAGTACCTACAATGAGCAGTTCTTC. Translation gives CASSEWGSTYNEQFF.

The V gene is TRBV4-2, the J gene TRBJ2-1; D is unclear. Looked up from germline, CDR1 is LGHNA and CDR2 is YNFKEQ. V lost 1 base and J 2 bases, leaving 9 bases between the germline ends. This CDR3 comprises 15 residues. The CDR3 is CASSQARGPYNEQFF. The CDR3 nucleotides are TGTGCCAGCAGCCAAGCCCGAGGCCCCTACAATGAGCAGTTCTTC.

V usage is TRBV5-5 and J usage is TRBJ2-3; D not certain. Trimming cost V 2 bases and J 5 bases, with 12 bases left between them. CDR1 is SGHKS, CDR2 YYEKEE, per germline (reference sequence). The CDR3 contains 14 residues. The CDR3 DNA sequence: TGTGCCAGCAGCTTAGGCAGCGAGAAAGATACGCAGTATTTT. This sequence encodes CASSLGSEKDTQYF.

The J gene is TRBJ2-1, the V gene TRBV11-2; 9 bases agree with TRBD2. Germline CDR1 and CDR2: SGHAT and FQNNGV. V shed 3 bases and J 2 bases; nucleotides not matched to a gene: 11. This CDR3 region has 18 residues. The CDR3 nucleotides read TGTGCCAGCAGCTTGACGATAGCGGGAGACGTTACCTACAATGAGCAGTTCTTC. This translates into CASSLTIAGDVTYNEQFF.

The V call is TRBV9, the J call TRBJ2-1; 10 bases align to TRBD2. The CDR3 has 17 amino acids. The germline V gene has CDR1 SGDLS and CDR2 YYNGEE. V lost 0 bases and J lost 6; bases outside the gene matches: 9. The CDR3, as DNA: TGTGCCAGCAGCGTAGTAGGGCTAGCGGGGGAGATCAATGAGCAGTTCTTC. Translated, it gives CASSVVGLAGEINEQFF. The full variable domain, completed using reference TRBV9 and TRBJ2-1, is DSGVTQTPKHLITATGQRVTLRCSPRSGDLSVYWYQQSLDQGLQFLIQYYNGEERAKGNILERFSAQQFPDLHSELNLSSLELGDSALYFCASSVVGLAGEINEQFFGPGTRLTVL.

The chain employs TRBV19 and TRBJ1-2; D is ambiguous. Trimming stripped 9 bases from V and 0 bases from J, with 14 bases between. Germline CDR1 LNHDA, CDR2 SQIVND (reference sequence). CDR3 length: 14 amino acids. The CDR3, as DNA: TGTGCCAGCCACCTAGGAGGAGCTAACTATGGCTACACCTTC. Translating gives CASHLGGANYGYTF.